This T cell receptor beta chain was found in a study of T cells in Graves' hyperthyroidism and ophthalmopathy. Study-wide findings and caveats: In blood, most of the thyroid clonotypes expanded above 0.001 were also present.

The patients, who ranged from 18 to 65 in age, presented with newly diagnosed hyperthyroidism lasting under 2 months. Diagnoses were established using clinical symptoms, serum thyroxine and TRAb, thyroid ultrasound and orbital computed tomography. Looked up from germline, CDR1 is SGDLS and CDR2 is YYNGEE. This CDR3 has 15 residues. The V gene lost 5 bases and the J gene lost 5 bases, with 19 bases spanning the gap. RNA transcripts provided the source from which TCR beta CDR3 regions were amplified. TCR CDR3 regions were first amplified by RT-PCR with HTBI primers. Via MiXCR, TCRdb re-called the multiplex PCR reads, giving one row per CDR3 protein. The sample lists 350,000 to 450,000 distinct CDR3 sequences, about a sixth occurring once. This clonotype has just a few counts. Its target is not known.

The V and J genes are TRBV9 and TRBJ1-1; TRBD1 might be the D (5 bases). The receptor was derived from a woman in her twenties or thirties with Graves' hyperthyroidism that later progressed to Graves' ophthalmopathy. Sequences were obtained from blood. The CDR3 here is CASSAQGAHLTEAFF. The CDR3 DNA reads TGTGCCAGCAGTGCCCAAGGGGCGCATTTGACTGAAGCTTTCTTT.